This T cell receptor (beta chain) was documented in a study of technical replicates of blood from a few donors. V was trimmed by 5 bases and J by 2 bases, leaving 13 bases between them. This CDR3 is 14 amino acids long. Germline lookup yields CDR1 SEHNR and CDR2 FQNEAQ (reference sequence). The table came from immunoSEQ multiplex PCR; TCRdb's copy has only in-frame clones and leaves some out. The table includes 50,000 to 60,000 clones, roughly 89% detected once. The specimen sequenced was PBMCs. This TCR was recovered from a human donor in good health. Some clones in this sample may be carry-over from other donors' samples. This sequence joins TRBV7-9 and TRBJ2-7, with D possibly matching TRBD2 (7 bases). CDR3 DNA sequence: TGTGCCAGCAGCCAACAGGGAGGGCCCTACGAGCAGTACTTC. It translates to CASSQQGGPYEQYF.